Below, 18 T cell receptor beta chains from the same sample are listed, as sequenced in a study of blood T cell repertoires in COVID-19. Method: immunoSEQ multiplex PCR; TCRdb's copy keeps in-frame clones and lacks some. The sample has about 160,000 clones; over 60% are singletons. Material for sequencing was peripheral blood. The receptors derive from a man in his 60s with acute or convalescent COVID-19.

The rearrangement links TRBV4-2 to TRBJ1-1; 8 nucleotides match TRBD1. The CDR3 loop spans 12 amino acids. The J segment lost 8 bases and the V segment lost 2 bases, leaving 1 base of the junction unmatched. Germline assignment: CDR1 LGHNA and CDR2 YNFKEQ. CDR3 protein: CASSQRDREAFF. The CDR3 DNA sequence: TGTGCCAGCAGCCAACGGGACAGGGAAGCTTTCTTT.

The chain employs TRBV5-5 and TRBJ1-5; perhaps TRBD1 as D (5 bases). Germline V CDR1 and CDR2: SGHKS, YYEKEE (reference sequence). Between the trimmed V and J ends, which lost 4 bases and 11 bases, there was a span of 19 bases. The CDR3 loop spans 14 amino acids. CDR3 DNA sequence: TGTGCCAGCAGCCCTGGGACGGCGGGAGAGTCCCAGCATTTT. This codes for CASSPGTAGESQHF.

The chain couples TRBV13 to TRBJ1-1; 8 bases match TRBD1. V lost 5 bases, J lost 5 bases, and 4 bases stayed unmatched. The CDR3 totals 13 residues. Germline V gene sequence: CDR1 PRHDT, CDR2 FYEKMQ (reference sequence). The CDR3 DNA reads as TGTGCCAGCAGCGCCACAGGGGGTACTGAAGCTTTCTTT. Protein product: CASSATGGTEAFF.

The CDR3 loop reads CAWSVRHGGYTF. Written as DNA, the CDR3 is TGTGCCTGGAGTGTTCGACACGGTGGCTACACCTTC. The chain couples TRBV30 to TRBJ1-2; D is ambiguous. Trimming took 0 bases from V and 7 from J, leaving 9 bases between them. CDR3 length: 12 residues. CDR1 is GTSNPN, CDR2 SVGIG, per germline (reference sequence).

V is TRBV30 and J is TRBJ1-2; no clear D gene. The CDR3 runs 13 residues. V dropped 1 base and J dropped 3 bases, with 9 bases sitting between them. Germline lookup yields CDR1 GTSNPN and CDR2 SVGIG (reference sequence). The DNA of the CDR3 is TGTGCCTGGAGTGCACAGAGATACTATGGCTACACCTTC. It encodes CAWSAQRYYGYTF. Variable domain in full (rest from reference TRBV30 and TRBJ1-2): SQTIHQWPATLVQPVGSPLSLECTVEGTSNPNLYWYRQAAGRGLQLLFYSVGIGQISSEVPQNLSASRPQDRQFILSSKKLLLSDSGFYLCAWSAQRYYGYTFGSGTRLTVV.

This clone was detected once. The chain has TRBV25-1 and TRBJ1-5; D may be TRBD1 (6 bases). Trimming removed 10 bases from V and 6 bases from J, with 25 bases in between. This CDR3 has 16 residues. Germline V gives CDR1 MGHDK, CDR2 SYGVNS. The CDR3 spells CANYPAGGLEGQPQHF. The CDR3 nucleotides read TGTGCCAATTACCCGGCCGGGGGGCTCGAAGGTCAGCCCCAGCATTTT.

This CDR3 is CATSDSGPGQAYEQYF. The CDR3 nucleotides read TGTGCCACCAGTGATTCCGGACCGGGACAGGCCTACGAGCAGTACTTC. The chain links TRBV24-1 to TRBJ2-7, with TRBD1 identical over 8 bases. Losses at the gene ends were 2 bases for V and 2 bases for J; bases not matched to a gene: 7. This CDR3 spans 16 amino acids. CDR1 and CDR2 (germline): KGHDR, SFDVKD.

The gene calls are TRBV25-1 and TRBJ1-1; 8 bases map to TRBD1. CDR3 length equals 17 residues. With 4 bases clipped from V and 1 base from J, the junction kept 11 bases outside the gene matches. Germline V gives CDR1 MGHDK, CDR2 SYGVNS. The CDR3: CASSVTFRGRTNTEAFF. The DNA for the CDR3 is TGTGCCAGCAGTGTTACTTTCAGGGGGCGGACGAACACTGAAGCTTTCTTT.

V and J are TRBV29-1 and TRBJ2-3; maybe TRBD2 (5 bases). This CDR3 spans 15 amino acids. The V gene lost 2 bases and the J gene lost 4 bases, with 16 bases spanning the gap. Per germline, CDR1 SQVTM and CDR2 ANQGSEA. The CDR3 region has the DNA TGCAGCGTTGAACTGGGCCAAACCGGGGCAGATACGCAGTATTTT. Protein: CSVELGQTGADTQYF.

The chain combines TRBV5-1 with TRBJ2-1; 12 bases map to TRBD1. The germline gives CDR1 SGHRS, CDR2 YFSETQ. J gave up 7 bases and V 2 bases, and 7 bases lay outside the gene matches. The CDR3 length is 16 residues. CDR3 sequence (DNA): TGCGCCAGCAGCTTACGCCGGGACAGGGGGCCTAATGAGCAGTTCTTC. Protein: CASSLRRDRGPNEQFF.

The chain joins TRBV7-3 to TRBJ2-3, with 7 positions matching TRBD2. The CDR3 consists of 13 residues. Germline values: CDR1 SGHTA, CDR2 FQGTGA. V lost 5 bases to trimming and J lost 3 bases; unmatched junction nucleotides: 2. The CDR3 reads CASSRTSTDTQYF. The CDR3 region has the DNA TGTGCCAGCAGCAGGACTAGTACAGATACGCAGTATTTT.

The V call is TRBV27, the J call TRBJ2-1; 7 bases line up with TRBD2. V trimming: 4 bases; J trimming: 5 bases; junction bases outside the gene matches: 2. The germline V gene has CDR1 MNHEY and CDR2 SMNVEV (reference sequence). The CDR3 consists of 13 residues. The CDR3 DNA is TGTGCCAGCAGTTGGGGAGGGGACAATGAGCAGTTCTTC. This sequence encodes CASSWGGDNEQFF.

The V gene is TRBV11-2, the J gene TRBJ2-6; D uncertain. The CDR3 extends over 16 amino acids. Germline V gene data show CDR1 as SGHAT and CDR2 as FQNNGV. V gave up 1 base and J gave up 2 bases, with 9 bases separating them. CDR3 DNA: TGTGCCAGCAGCTTAGTTTCTCCCCCTGGGGCCAACGTCCTGACTTTC. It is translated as CASSLVSPPGANVLTF.

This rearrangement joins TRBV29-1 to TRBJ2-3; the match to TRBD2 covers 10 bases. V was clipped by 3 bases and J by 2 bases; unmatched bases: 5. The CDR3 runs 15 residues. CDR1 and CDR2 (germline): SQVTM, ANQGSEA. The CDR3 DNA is TGCAGCGTTGACCTGACTAGCGGGTACACAGATACGCAGTATTTT. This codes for CSVDLTSGYTDTQYF.

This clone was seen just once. The CDR3 protein is CASTGSSYEQYF. The CDR3 DNA reads as TGTGCCAGCACGGGGAGCTCCTACGAGCAGTACTTC. The chain joins TRBV5-6 to TRBJ2-7; D possibly corresponds to TRBD2 (5 bases). This CDR3 contains 12 residues. V lost 6 bases and J lost 0, with 7 bases in between. Germline CDR1 reads SGHDT; CDR2 reads YYEEEE.

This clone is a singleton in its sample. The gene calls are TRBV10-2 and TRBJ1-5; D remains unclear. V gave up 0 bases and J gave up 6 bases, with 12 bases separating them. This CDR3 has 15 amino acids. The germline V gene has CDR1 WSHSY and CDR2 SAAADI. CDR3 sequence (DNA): TGCGCCAGCAGTGAGTCGAGAGGGTTTGGTCAGCCCCAGCATTTT. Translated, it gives CASSESRGFGQPQHF.

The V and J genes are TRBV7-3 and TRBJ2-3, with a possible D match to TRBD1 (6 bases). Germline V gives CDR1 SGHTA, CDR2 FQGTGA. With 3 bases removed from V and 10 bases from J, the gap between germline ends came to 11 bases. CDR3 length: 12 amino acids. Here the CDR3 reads CASSLDTGPQYF. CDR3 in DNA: TGTGCCAGCAGCTTGGATACAGGGCCGCAGTATTTT.

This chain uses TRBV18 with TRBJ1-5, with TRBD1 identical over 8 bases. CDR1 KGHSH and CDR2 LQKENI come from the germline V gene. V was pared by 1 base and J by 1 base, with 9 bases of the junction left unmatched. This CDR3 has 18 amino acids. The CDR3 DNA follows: TGTGCCAGCTCACCACGAAATCCGGGACAGGCGAGCAATCAGCCCCAGCATTTT. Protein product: CASSPRNPGQASNQPQHF.